A single sample gave rise to the 21 T cell receptor beta chains below, sequenced in a study of shared T cell receptors in the human thymus. Clones were read by immunoSEQ multiplex PCR, and TCRdb kept only the in-frame ones, dropping some. The table has 600,000 or so clones, about 89% seen once. These same data were also listed under a study on human thymus T cells.

Sequencing input: thymocytes. The receptor source for this set is a boy under two years old with a congenital heart defect.

CDR3 region: CASSQDRAREQYF. The DNA of the CDR3 is TGCGCCAGCAGTCAGGACAGGGCGCGCGAGCAGTACTTC. V is TRBV5-1 and J is TRBJ2-7; 8 bases align to TRBD1. This CDR3 is built from 13 residues. Losses at the gene ends were 5 bases for V and 6 bases for J; bases not matched to a gene: 7. Germline values: CDR1 SGHRS, CDR2 YFSETQ.

This clone was counted between two and nine times. The J gene is TRBJ1-5, the V gene TRBV19; 7 bases map to TRBD1. The ends lost 4 bases at V and 2 bases at J; junction bases unmatched: 8. The CDR3 has 16 amino acids. Germline CDR1 reads LNHDA; CDR2 reads SQIVND (reference sequence). The CDR3 nucleotides are TGTGCCAGTAGTACCCCACCCGGACAGGGCAATCAGCCCCAGCATTTT. Residues: CASSTPPGQGNQPQHF.

This clone was counted only a few times. V usage is TRBV5-8 and J usage is TRBJ1-1; a possible D gene is TRBD1 (5 bases). Per the germline V gene, CDR1 is SGHTS and CDR2 is YDEGEE. Trimming removed 4 bases at V and 5 bases at J, with 18 bases between. The length of the CDR3 is 15 residues. This CDR3 reads CASSPPLGLGTEAFF. Written as DNA, the CDR3 is TGTGCCAGCAGCCCTCCCTTGGGGCTGGGGACTGAAGCTTTCTTT.

V gene TRBV5-4 combines with J gene TRBJ2-7, with 8 bases that match TRBD2. Germline CDR1 and CDR2: SGHNT and YYREEE (reference sequence). The CDR3 length is 16 residues. V was clipped by 3 bases and J by 0 bases; unmatched bases: 8. The DNA for the CDR3 is TGTGCCAGCAGCTCCGGCCTGAGCGGGAGCTCCTACGAGCAGTACTTC. Protein sequence: CASSSGLSGSSYEQYF.

This clone was observed a single time. The chain is built from TRBV27 and TRBJ2-1, with 9 bases identical to TRBD2. The CDR3 is 15 residues long. Germline CDR1 is MNHEY and CDR2 is SMNVEV (reference sequence). The V segment lost 8 bases and the J segment 7 bases; nucleotides outside the gene matches: 12. This CDR3 is CASGEAGGPGNEQFF. CDR3 DNA: TGTGCCAGCGGTGAGGCGGGAGGGCCGGGAAATGAGCAGTTCTTC.

CDR3 residues: CAPRLRGRGTEAFF. The CDR3 nucleotides are TGTGCCCCCCGCCTGCGAGGGCGAGGTACTGAAGCTTTCTTT. The rearrangement joins TRBV6-6 to TRBJ1-1; D uncertain. From germline, CDR1 is MNHNY and CDR2 SVGAGI (reference sequence). Trimming pared 11 bases from V and 5 bases from J, leaving 21 bases between. CDR3 length: 14 residues.

The J gene is TRBJ1-4, the V gene TRBV6-5; 8 bases align to TRBD1. This CDR3 is 13 amino acids long. Losses at the gene ends were 5 bases for V and 6 bases for J; bases not matched to a gene: 2. Germline values: CDR1 MNHEY, CDR2 SVGAGI. CDR3 in DNA: TGTGCCAGCAGTATGACAGGGGATGAAAAACTGTTTTTT. As protein: CASSMTGDEKLFF.

The DNA for the CDR3 is TGTGCCAGCAGCCCTTCACACCCTGAAGCTTTCTTT. Its translation: CASSPSHPEAFF. The rearrangement uses TRBV5-5 and TRBJ1-1, with no clear D. CDR1 is SGHKS and CDR2 is YYEKEE in the germline V gene (reference sequence). The germline V and J ends were trimmed by 4 bases and 6 bases, with 10 bases remaining between them. The CDR3 is 12 amino acids. The entire variable domain, with the rest obtained from reference TRBV5-5 and TRBJ1-1, is as follows: DAGVTQSPTHLIKTRGQQVTLRCSPISGHKSVSWYQQVLGQGPQFIFQYYEKEERGRGNFPDRFSARQFPNYSSELNVNALLLGDSALYLCASSPSHPEAFFGQGTRLTVV.

The CDR3 region has the DNA TGTGCCAGCAGCTTAGATCGGGTGACTAGCGGGAGACCACATACGCAGTATTTT. Protein sequence: CASSLDRVTSGRPHTQYF. This chain connects TRBV7-2 to TRBJ2-3; 12 bases are a match to TRBD2. V shed 1 base and J 7 bases; nucleotides not matched to a gene: 12. CDR3 length: 18 residues. CDR1 is SGHTA, CDR2 FQGNSA, per germline.

The chain carries TRBV25-1 and TRBJ2-1, with a possible D match to TRBD1 (5 bases). Germline CDR1 is MGHDK and CDR2 is SYGVNS. The CDR3 spans 16 residues. Trimming cost V 2 bases and J 0 bases, with 11 bases left between them. CDR3 DNA sequence: TGTGCCAGCAGTGAACCCTACAGGTTCTCCTACAATGAGCAGTTCTTC. This gives the protein CASSEPYRFSYNEQFF. The variable domain in full, completed from reference TRBV25-1 and TRBJ2-1, reads EADIYQTPRYLVIGTGKKITLECSQTMGHDKMYWYQQDPGMELHLIHYSYGVNSTEKGDLSSESTVSRIRTEHFPLTLESARPSHTSQYLCASSEPYRFSYNEQFFGPGTRLTVL.

The chain combines TRBV9 with TRBJ2-7; D might be TRBD1 (6 bases). The germline gives CDR1 SGDLS, CDR2 YYNGEE. The CDR3 covers 14 residues. V lost 2 bases, J lost 5 bases, and 14 bases lay in between. In DNA, the CDR3 is TGTGCCAGCAGCGTGTGGGGACAAAGTGACGAGCAGTACTTC. Protein: CASSVWGQSDEQYF.

V gene TRBV19 combines with J gene TRBJ2-2, with no clear D. Trimming cost V 5 bases and J 1 base, with 8 bases left between them. Germline CDR1 reads LNHDA; CDR2 reads SQIVND (reference sequence). The CDR3 has 14 amino acids. The CDR3 coding sequence is TGTGCCAGTAGTTTCACGGGGAACACCGGGGAGCTGTTTTTT. Translated: CASSFTGNTGELFF.

The chain has TRBV10-1 and TRBJ2-1; maybe TRBD2 (6 bases). Trimming took off 2 bases at V and 5 bases at J, with 13 bases between the two ends. The CDR3 covers 15 residues. Germline V CDR1 and CDR2: WNHNN, SYGVQD (reference sequence). CDR3 DNA: TGCGCCAGCAGTGAGGGGGGGACTCTAGACAATGAGCAGTTCTTC. Protein product: CASSEGGTLDNEQFF.

V is TRBV19 and J is TRBJ1-5; 7 bases line up with TRBD1. Germline CDR1 reads LNHDA; CDR2 reads SQIVND (reference sequence). The CDR3 loop spans 17 amino acids. V dropped 3 bases and J dropped 0; count of bases not matched to a gene: 8. The CDR3 protein is CASSIVRDSLSNQPQHF. The CDR3 DNA reads TGTGCCAGTAGTATCGTCCGGGACAGCCTTAGCAATCAGCCCCAGCATTTT.

This chain uses TRBV2 with TRBJ2-7; TRBD1 matches 9 bases. With V trimmed by 0 bases and J by 5 bases, 11 bases remained unmatched. Germline CDR1 is SNHLY and CDR2 is FYNNEI. CDR3 length equals 17 residues. In nucleotides, the CDR3 is TGTGCCAGCAGTGAAGCGCTTCTCGGACAGGGGTTCAACGAGCAGTACTTC. Protein: CASSEALLGQGFNEQYF. The entire variable domain, with the rest obtained from reference TRBV2 and TRBJ2-7, is as follows: EPEVTQTPSHQVTQMGQEVILRCVPISNHLYFYWYRQILGQKVEFLVSFYNNEISEKSEIFDDQFSVERPDGSNFTLKIRSTKLEDSAMYFCASSEALLGQGFNEQYFGPGTRLTVT.

This clone was seen just once. The genes are TRBV4-3 and TRBJ2-7; 10 bases match TRBD2. CDR1 is LGHNA, CDR2 YSLEER, per germline. The CDR3 consists of 17 residues. V shed 1 base, J shed 1 base, and the junction held 7 bases outside the gene matches. The CDR3 sequence is CASSQAPSSGRSYEQYF. In nucleotides, the CDR3 is TGCGCCAGCAGCCAAGCTCCTTCTAGCGGGAGATCCTACGAGCAGTACTTC.

The rearrangement joins TRBV27 to TRBJ2-7; TRBD1 matches 8 bases. V lost 5 bases and J lost 3; bases outside the gene matches: 9. There are 15 residues in the CDR3. The germline V gene has CDR1 MNHEY and CDR2 SMNVEV (reference sequence). The CDR3 here is CASSPMGQEGYEQYF. Here the CDR3 DNA reads TGTGCCAGCAGTCCGATGGGACAGGAGGGCTACGAGCAGTACTTC.

This clone showed up just a few times. V is TRBV5-6 and J is TRBJ2-5, with D possibly matching TRBD1 (7 bases). The last part of the DNA fits TRBJ2-7 better; the J call may be wrong. Per germline, CDR1 SGHDT and CDR2 YYEEEE. The CDR3 extends over 18 amino acids. Here the CDR3 reads CASSPDRDVPSGTYEQYF. CDR3 nucleotides: TGTGCCAGCAGCCCTGACAGGGACGTTCCTTCGGGGACTTACGAGCAGTACTTC.

CDR3 in DNA: TGTGCCAGCAGCCCCCGACAGGGACCTGAAAAACTGTTTTTT. Translation gives CASSPRQGPEKLFF. V gene TRBV14 combines with J gene TRBJ1-4; 7 bases map to TRBD1. Germline CDR1 and CDR2: SGHDN and FVKESK. The CDR3 contains 14 residues. After removal of 4 bases from V and 7 bases from J, the junction contained 6 bases not matched to a gene.

The chain couples TRBV11-2 to TRBJ2-3; D possibly corresponds to TRBD1 (6 bases). Germline CDR1 is SGHAT and CDR2 is FQNNGV. With 5 bases removed from V and 0 bases from J, the gap between germline ends came to 15 bases. There are 16 residues in the CDR3. The CDR3 region is CASSRNGGSSTDTQYF. CDR3 nucleotides: TGTGCCAGCAGCCGTAATGGGGGCTCGAGCACAGATACGCAGTATTTT.

The chain carries TRBV4-1 and TRBJ2-3, with 12 bases that match TRBD2. Trimming at V came to 0 bases and at J to 3 bases, leaving 4 bases not matched to a gene. The germline V gene has CDR1 MGHRA and CDR2 YSYEKL. The CDR3 contains 17 residues. The CDR3 region is CASSQEGGTSGTDTQYF. CDR3 bases: TGCGCCAGCAGCCAAGAGGGGGGGACTAGCGGGACAGATACGCAGTATTTT.